The 25 T cell receptor beta chains below all came from one sample that was sequenced in a study of T-cell reconstitution after alpha-beta-depleted transplantation in children. Construction of the TCRbeta library involved unique molecular identifiers. TCRdb analysed the PCR reads with MiXCR anew, one entry per CDR3 protein. In the table there are approximately 500,000 distinct CDR3 sequences, over 9.5% of which are singletons. This sample comprised PBMCs, obtained before TCRalphabeta/CD19-depleted stem cell transplant. The receptors come from a child aged 2 to 10 with inherited bone marrow failure, due to receive a stem cell transplant.

This clonotype was counted ten times or more. This chain connects TRBV6-2 or TRBV6-3 to TRBJ2-1; the D is unclear. Germline CDR1 is MNHEY and CDR2 is SVGEGT. The CDR3 consists of 17 residues. Trimming left V 0 bases short and J 0 bases short, with 12 bases between. In DNA form, the CDR3 reads TGTGCCAGCAGTTACTCTCGACCCGTGAGCTCCTACAATGAGCAGTTCTTC. This codes for CASSYSRPVSSYNEQFF.

Only a few counts were recorded for this clonotype. The V call is TRBV20-1, the J call TRBJ2-7; no reliable D call. This CDR3 comprises 16 residues. Germline V CDR1 and CDR2: DFQATT, SNEGSKA (reference sequence). Trimming pared 2 bases from V and 1 base from J, leaving 18 bases between. CDR3 nucleotide sequence: TGCAGTGCTAGACGAACAGACGGAAGCCCTTCCTACGAGCAGTACTTC. This translates into CSARRTDGSPSYEQYF.

The chain has TRBV19 and TRBJ2-3; D call uncertain. The CDR3 is 12 residues long. Trimming shortened V by 6 bases and J by 5 bases, and 9 bases separated the two germline ends. Germline V gives CDR1 LNHDA, CDR2 SQIVND (reference sequence). The CDR3 DNA sequence: TGTGCCAGTAGCGCTGGTGTAGATACGCAGTATTTT. Protein sequence: CASSAGVDTQYF.

This clonotype was seen many times. J is TRBJ2-3 and V is TRBV2; D is perhaps TRBD2 (5 bases). V was trimmed by 8 bases and J by 1 base, leaving 10 bases between them. CDR1 is SNHLY and CDR2 is FYNNEI in the germline V gene. The CDR3 extends over 13 amino acids. CDR3 sequence: CASGRLGTDTQYF. In DNA form, the CDR3 reads TGTGCCAGCGGGAGATTGGGCACAGATACGCAGTATTTT.

This clonotype was counted between two and nine times. The rearrangement joins TRBV27 to TRBJ2-1; 12 bases are a match to TRBD2. Germline assignment: CDR1 MNHEY and CDR2 SMNVEV (reference sequence). V was pared by 5 bases and J by 4 bases, with 12 bases of the junction left unmatched. The length of the CDR3 is 18 residues. CDR3 sequence (DNA): TGTGCCAGCAGTCCCCTCCGACTAGCGGGAGAGGGATACAATGAGCAGTTCTTC. Translated: CASSPLRLAGEGYNEQFF.

The gene calls are TRBV4-1 and TRBJ2-1, with D perhaps given as TRBD1 or TRBD2 (7 bases each). Trimming stripped 3 bases from V and 12 bases from J, with 18 bases between. Germline V gene data show CDR1 as MGHRA and CDR2 as YSYEKL. This CDR3 spans 14 amino acids. The CDR3, as DNA: TGCGCCAGCAGCCAGACCCCAGGGGGGGCCGGGCAGTTCTTC. Protein sequence: CASSQTPGGAGQFF.

The genes are TRBV29-1 and TRBJ2-3; D remains unclear. There are 12 residues in the CDR3. V lost 0 bases and J lost 1, with 2 bases in between. Germline V gene sequence: CDR1 SQVTM, CDR2 ANQGSEA. The CDR3 DNA sequence: TGCAGCGTTGAAGAAGGCACAGATACGCAGTATTTT. It codes for CSVEEGTDTQYF.

This clonotype was observed at least ten times. This chain uses TRBV29-1 with TRBJ2-3; the match to TRBD1 covers 9 bases. The J segment lost 2 bases and the V segment lost 7 bases, leaving 4 bases of the junction unmatched. Germline V lookup: CDR1 SQVTM, CDR2 ANQGSEA. The CDR3 loop spans 13 amino acids. CDR3 sequence reads: CSATGGYTDTQYF. As DNA, the CDR3 is TGCAGCGCAACAGGGGGCTACACAGATACGCAGTATTTT.

In this sample, this clonotype turned up many times. One end of the junction is discordant with germline, which a read error may explain. The chain joins TRBV3-1 to TRBJ2-4; D gene unclear. The CDR3 is 13 amino acids. The germline CDR1 and CDR2 sequences are LGHDT and YNNKEL (reference sequence). The CDR3 nucleotides read TGTGCCAGCAGCCAAGTTGACGGTTCGAATAAAGACTTC. This translates into CASSQVDGSNKDF.

This clonotype has a count of ten or more. The chain is built from TRBV27 and TRBJ1-2, with TRBD1 identical over 8 bases. Germline loops: CDR1 MNHEY, CDR2 SMNVEV (reference sequence). Unmatched junction bases numbered 8, after V lost 2 bases and J lost 6 bases. This CDR3 has 15 amino acids. CDR3 amino acids: CASSLLQGAVNGYTF. CDR3 nucleotides: TGTGCCAGCAGTTTACTGCAGGGGGCGGTCAATGGCTACACCTTC.

This clonotype occurred many times. The chain couples TRBV18 to TRBJ2-3; 10 bases map to TRBD2. V dropped 2 bases and J dropped 0; count of bases not matched to a gene: 5. CDR3 length: 17 amino acids. CDR1 and CDR2 from the germline V gene are KGHSH and LQKENI. As DNA, the CDR3 is TGTGCCAGCTCACCATCTAGCGGGAGCCGGAGCACAGATACGCAGTATTTT. This sequence encodes CASSPSSGSRSTDTQYF.

This clonotype was found many times. The chain is built from TRBV20-1 and TRBJ1-2; TRBD1 agrees at 7 bases. The V and J ends lost 8 bases and 4 bases, in that order; junction bases with no gene match: 10. This CDR3 is built from 13 residues. Germline CDR1 is DFQATT and CDR2 is SNEGSKA (reference sequence). In nucleotides, the CDR3 is TGCAGTTCGCGTTCCGGGACAGCCTATGGCTACACCTTC. Translated: CSSRSGTAYGYTF.

This clonotype has a handful of counts. The chain has TRBV18 and TRBJ2-3; the D gene is possibly TRBD1 (5 bases). The germline gives CDR1 KGHSH, CDR2 LQKENI. Trimming shortened V by 3 bases and J by 3 bases, and 22 bases separated the two germline ends. The CDR3 totals 18 residues. Here the CDR3 reads CASSPPEQGSGQTDTQYF. The CDR3 bases are TGTGCCAGCTCACCCCCGGAGCAGGGATCGGGCCAGACAGATACGCAGTATTTT.

The chain has TRBV6-1 and TRBJ2-1; 13 nucleotides align to TRBD2. V dropped 6 bases and J dropped 0; count of bases not matched to a gene: 11. CDR1 and CDR2 (germline): MNHNS, SASEGT. The CDR3 has 19 residues. DNA for the CDR3: TGTGCCAGCAGCGAACATGGACTAGCGGGAGAAAGCTCCTACAATGAGCAGTTCTTC. Protein sequence: CASSEHGLAGESSYNEQFF.

This clonotype was found many times. The rearrangement uses TRBV10-3 and TRBJ1-4; D might be TRBD1 (6 bases). The CDR3 loop spans 19 amino acids. V was trimmed by 2 bases and J by 1 base, leaving 20 bases between them. Germline V gives CDR1 ENHRY, CDR2 SYGVKD. CDR3: CAISERAAQWTETNEKLFF. In DNA form, the CDR3 reads TGTGCCATCAGTGAGAGGGCCGCCCAATGGACAGAAACTAATGAAAAACTGTTTTTT.

Only a few counts were recorded for this clonotype. The V and J genes are TRBV5-5 and TRBJ2-1; D is perhaps TRBD1 or TRBD2 (5 bases each). V gave up 4 bases and J gave up 7 bases, with 15 bases separating them. The CDR3 is 14 residues long. Germline V gene sequence: CDR1 SGHKS, CDR2 YYEKEE (reference sequence). CDR3 loop: CASSLTGALNEQFF. The CDR3 DNA reads as TGTGCCAGCAGCCTTACCGGGGCCCTAAATGAGCAGTTCTTC. Supplemented by reference TRBV5-5 and TRBJ2-1, the full variable domain reads DAGVTQSPTHLIKTRGQQVTLRCSPISGHKSVSWYQQVLGQGPQFIFQYYEKEERGRGNFPDRFSARQFPNYSSELNVNALLLGDSALYLCASSLTGALNEQFFGPGTRLTVL.

In its sample, this clonotype was seen many times. The chain couples TRBV5-1 to TRBJ2-1; the D is unclear. Trimming shortened V by 0 bases and J by 2 bases, and 9 bases separated the two germline ends. The CDR3 length is 15 residues. Per germline, CDR1 SGHRS and CDR2 YFSETQ. CDR3 region: CASSLGLYAYNEQFF. The CDR3 region has the DNA TGCGCCAGCAGCTTGGGACTTTACGCCTACAATGAGCAGTTCTTC.

This clonotype was picked up many times. This sequence joins TRBV5-1 and TRBJ1-1; unclear D gene. Trimming left V 0 bases short and J 3 bases short, with 21 bases between. This CDR3 spans 18 amino acids. Per germline, CDR1 SGHRS and CDR2 YFSETQ. CDR3 in DNA: TGCGCCAGCAGCTTGGCCGAGGGATGGGGTGCCGGCGACACTGAAGCTTTCTTT. Translating gives CASSLAEGWGAGDTEAFF. Drawing the rest from reference TRBV5-1 and TRBJ1-1, the complete variable domain is KAGVTQTPRYLIKTRGQQVTLSCSPISGHRSVSWYQQTPGQGLQFLFEYFSETQRNKGNFPGRFSGRQFSNSRSEMNVSTLELGDSALYLCASSLAEGWGAGDTEAFFGQGTRLTVV.

This clonotype has ten or more counts. The gene calls are TRBV6-1 and TRBJ2-7; no clear D gene. From germline, CDR1 is MNHNS and CDR2 SASEGT. The germline V and J ends were trimmed by 6 bases and 6 bases, with 15 bases remaining between them. The CDR3 is 13 residues long. The CDR3 here is CASRDDEWVEQYF. The CDR3 DNA reads TGTGCCAGCAGGGACGACGAGTGGGTCGAGCAGTACTTC.

The V gene is TRBV7-2, the J gene TRBJ2-1; perhaps TRBD1 as D (6 bases). The CDR3 contains 14 residues. With 5 bases removed from V and 4 bases from J, the gap between germline ends came to 12 bases. In germline, CDR1 is SGHTA, CDR2 FQGNSA. CDR3 in amino acids: CASSPIDRYNEQFF. The CDR3 DNA reads TGTGCCAGCAGCCCCATCGACAGGTACAATGAGCAGTTCTTC. The variable domain in full, with the rest retrieved from reference TRBV7-2 and TRBJ2-1, is GAGVSQSPSNKVTEKGKDVELRCDPISGHTALYWYRQSLGQGLEFLIYFQGNSAPDKSGLPSDRFSAERTGGSVSTLTIQRTQQEDSAVYLCASSPIDRYNEQFFGPGTRLTVL.

This clonotype showed up many times. The J gene is TRBJ2-1, the V gene TRBV5-1; 9 nucleotides align to TRBD2. J lost 8 bases, V lost 0 bases, and 6 bases had no gene match. From germline, CDR1 is SGHRS and CDR2 YFSETQ. CDR3 length: 15 residues. The CDR3 sequence is CASSLVAGDGDEQFF. Here the CDR3 DNA reads TGCGCCAGCAGCTTGGTAGCGGGAGACGGGGATGAGCAGTTCTTC.

The rearrangement uses TRBV19 and TRBJ2-1; D is ambiguous. Germline CDR1 is LNHDA and CDR2 is SQIVND (reference sequence). Trimming removed 1 base from V and 0 bases from J, with 7 bases in between. The CDR3 runs to 15 residues. CDR3 bases: TGTGCCAGTAGTATAGCCCGGGTCTCCTACAATGAGCAGTTCTTC. Its translation: CASSIARVSYNEQFF.

In its sample, this clonotype was seen many times. V usage is TRBV29-1 and J usage is TRBJ2-3, with 7 nucleotides matching TRBD2. This CDR3 is 14 amino acids long. Germline lookup yields CDR1 SQVTM and CDR2 ANQGSEA. Trimming took 7 bases from V and 1 from J; bases not matched to a gene: 8. For the CDR3, the DNA is TGCAGCGCCGAAGGGGCGGGAGGCACAGATACGCAGTATTTT. Protein: CSAEGAGGTDTQYF.

This clonotype has a handful of counts. This rearrangement joins TRBV18 to TRBJ2-7, with D hard to call. This CDR3 has 13 residues. Germline CDR1 is KGHSH and CDR2 is LQKENI. Between the trimmed V and J ends, which lost 6 bases and 2 bases, there was a span of 11 bases. This chain's CDR3 is CASSLLTTYEQYF. CDR3 nucleotides: TGTGCCAGCTCTCTACTCACTACCTACGAGCAGTACTTC.

In its sample, this clonotype was seen a few times. The rearrangement joins TRBV7-2 to TRBJ2-7, with 11 bases identical to TRBD2. CDR1 and CDR2 from the germline V gene are SGHTA and FQGNSA. This CDR3 contains 15 residues. The trim removed 7 bases at V and 7 bases at J, leaving 12 bases unmatched. CDR3 coding DNA: TGTGCCAGCACCACCGGACTAGCGGGCGTGAGGGAGCAGTACTTC. Its translation is CASTTGLAGVREQYF.